This T cell receptor beta chain appears in the sequencing data of a study of T-cell memory formation after mild COVID-19. Study-level points and caveats: Day 15 to 85 contracting clones showed balanced CD4/CD8; day 15 to 37 expanders favored CD4+. In second-wave clones peaking day 37, SARS-CoV-2 specificity remained unconfirmed. Clones that contracted clustered mainly in CM and EM if CD4+ and in EMRA if CD8+.

Trimming cost V 3 bases and J 5 bases; bases outside gene matches: 11. Germline lookup yields CDR1 SEHNR and CDR2 FQNEAQ (reference sequence). The CDR3 is 17 amino acids. This clonotype was counted a few times. Its antigen is still unknown. TCRalpha and TCRbeta libraries used 5'RACE with constant-segment primers and UMIs. MiXCR, run by TCRdb on the 5' RACE reads, gives a single entry per CDR3 protein. The sample carries 300,000 to 350,000 distinct CDR3 sequences, just under 20% recorded once. Sequenced input: PBMCs or a T cell subset sorted from them (not recorded which). The V call is TRBV7-9, the J call TRBJ1-2; TRBD1 matches 11 bases. This sequence originates from a man aged 18 to 29 who had mild COVID-19 (a few samples of this study predate the infection). Cell type and time point are not known. The CDR3 protein is CASSLARTGGAGYGYTF. The CDR3 DNA is TGTGCCAGCAGCTTGGCCAGGACAGGGGGCGCGGGGTATGGCTACACCTTC.